This T cell receptor (beta chain) was identified during a study of regulatory T cells in long-lasting Graves disease. As for time point: newly diagnosed GD, antithyroid drugs for less than 3 months. The TCR library used RNA extracted from PBMCs. Building the TCR beta libraries relied on iRepertoire HTBI primers, and CDR3 regions underwent Arm-PCR. The authors' processing: Identification of gene segments yielded some 60 TRBV and 12 to 15 TRBJ across samples. TCRdb independently ran MiXCR on the multiplex PCR reads; one entry per CDR3 protein. These V and J calls derive from TCRdb rather than the authors' analysis. The table records just over 600,000 distinct CDR3 sequences, 16% of them present only once. Study-level points and caveats: Among persistent patients, a larger number of public clonotypes were shared (about 3,000) than among newly diagnosed patients (roughly 1,000).

In its sample, this clonotype was seen a few times. The antigen remains undetermined. The CDR3 spans 15 residues. V dropped 1 base and J dropped 9 bases, with 13 bases sitting between them. The germline gives CDR1 LGHDT, CDR2 YNNKEL (reference sequence). This same sample was also taken into another study, of T cells in Graves' hyperthyroidism and ophthalmopathy. As reported in that work: For the diagnoses, clinical symptoms, serum thyroxine and TRAb, thyroid ultrasound and orbital computed tomography were used.

The chain employs TRBV3-1 and TRBJ1-6; D gene ambiguous. The sample consisted of peripheral blood mononuclear cells (PBMCs), taken at new diagnosis, from a patient treated with antithyroid drugs. This TCR derives from a woman in her twenties or thirties with Graves disease. The CDR3 loop is CASSQGGVSTSPLHF. The CDR3 DNA sequence: TGTGCCAGCAGCCAAGGTGGGGTTTCTACTTCACCCCTCCACTTT.